This passage covers 11 T cell receptor beta chains from one sample sequenced in a study of T-cell reconstitution after alpha-beta-depleted transplantation in children. A library of TCRbeta sequences, prepared with unique molecular identifiers, was generated. Via MiXCR, TCRdb re-called the PCR reads, giving one row per CDR3 protein. Found here are around 210,000 distinct CDR3 sequences, approximately 6.9% of them singletons; the top ten hold 5% to 6.5%. The starting material was PBMCs, obtained before TCRalphabeta/CD19-depleted stem cell transplant. These receptor sequences come from a boy between 2 and 15 years old with acute lymphoblastic leukemia, due to receive a stem cell transplant.

This clonotype turned up a few times. The V call is TRBV4-2, the J call TRBJ2-2; 9 nucleotides agree with TRBD1. V was pared by 2 bases and J by 2 bases, with 9 bases of the junction left unmatched. Germline CDR1 and CDR2: LGHNA and YNFKEQ. CDR3 length: 18 residues. CDR3 sequence: CASSQLGGTGINTGELFF. CDR3 coding DNA: TGTGCCAGCAGCCAACTTGGGGGGACAGGGATTAACACCGGGGAGCTGTTTTTT.

In its sample, this clonotype was seen a few times. V gene TRBV7-6 combines with J gene TRBJ2-5; D unresolved. Germline V gene lookup returns CDR1 SGHVS and CDR2 FNYEAQ. The CDR3 has 14 residues. Trimming pared 4 bases from V and 4 bases from J, leaving 13 bases between. CDR3 region: CASSSALNGETQYF. The CDR3 DNA reads as TGTGCCAGCAGCTCCGCCCTTAATGGAGAGACCCAGTACTTC.

V usage is TRBV24-1 and J usage is TRBJ2-7; D gene ambiguous. Germline V gene sequence: CDR1 KGHDR, CDR2 SFDVKD. Trimming cost V 4 bases and J 5 bases, with 11 bases left between them. This CDR3 comprises 13 residues. Here the CDR3 DNA reads TGTGCCACCAGTGACACTCAGTGGAACGAGCAGTACTTC. This translates into CATSDTQWNEQYF.

The chain combines TRBV6-2 or TRBV6-3 with TRBJ2-1; D call uncertain. This CDR3 comprises 15 residues. V was cut by 8 bases and J by 0 bases, with 14 bases left in between. Germline lookup yields CDR1 MNHEY and CDR2 SVGEGT. The CDR3 spells CASRGQMSSYNEQFF. The CDR3 nucleotides read TGTGCCAGCCGCGGCCAAATGAGCTCCTACAATGAGCAGTTCTTC.

This clonotype was recorded many times. The CDR3 sequence: CASTHHSDEQFF. The CDR3 bases are TGTGCCAGCACCCACCATTCTGATGAGCAGTTCTTC. This sequence joins TRBV27 and TRBJ2-1; D unresolved. The CDR3 totals 12 residues. Germline CDR1 MNHEY, CDR2 SMNVEV (reference sequence). V was pared by 7 bases and J by 8 bases, with 12 bases between.

The chain combines TRBV7-6 with TRBJ2-1; 8 bases align to TRBD2. Per germline, CDR1 SGHVS and CDR2 FNYEAQ. Trimming cost V 1 base and J 3 bases; bases outside gene matches: 5. There are 16 residues in the CDR3. The CDR3 DNA follows: TGTGCCAGCAGCTTAGGTCCCGGGGGGGGCTACAATGAGCAGTTCTTC. Its translation: CASSLGPGGGYNEQFF.

This clonotype has more than one count but fewer than ten. V and J are TRBV6-5 and TRBJ1-2; D is possibly TRBD1 (5 bases). Germline CDR1 reads MNHEY; CDR2 reads SVGAGI. The CDR3 loop spans 16 amino acids. V was cut by 0 bases and J by 9 bases, with 20 bases left in between. CDR3 loop: CASSYSGSGAAESYTF. For the CDR3, the DNA is TGTGCCAGCAGTTACTCGGGGTCCGGGGCCGCTGAGAGCTACACCTTC.

This clonotype was recorded many times. This sequence joins TRBV12-3 or TRBV12-4 and TRBJ2-3; D tentatively reads TRBD1 or TRBD2 (5 bases each). The germline V and J ends were trimmed by 3 bases and 8 bases, with 9 bases remaining between them. The CDR3 consists of 12 residues. The CDR3 DNA follows: TGTGCCAGCAGTTTTTCCGGGACTACGCAGTATTTT. As protein: CASSFSGTTQYF.

As concerns this clonotype: One base away lies a much larger clone, so this may be a sequencing read error. J is TRBJ2-5 and V is TRBV20-1; unclear D gene. The CDR3 consists of 15 residues. Germline V lookup: CDR1 DFQATT, CDR2 SNEGSKA (reference sequence). In nucleotides, the CDR3 is TGCTGTGCTAGAGATCCAGCCAGAGGACAAGAGACCCAGTACTTC. This translates into CCARDPARGQETQYF.

This clonotype was detected many times. CDR3 nucleotide sequence: TGTGCCAACAGGATAGCGGAGGGAGCTGGAAATGTCCCCGGGGAGCTGTTTTTT. Protein sequence: CANRIAEGAGNVPGELFF. The V gene is TRBV12-3 or TRBV12-4, the J gene TRBJ2-2; perhaps TRBD2 as D (6 bases). The CDR3 is 18 amino acids. V was clipped by 10 bases and J by 6 bases, with 30 bases between them.

This clonotype was observed many times. The chain combines TRBV15 with TRBJ2-3; D not resolved. The germline V gene encodes CDR1 LNHNV and CDR2 YYDKDF (reference sequence). The CDR3 has 14 residues. V was pared by 4 bases and J by 3 bases, with 11 bases between. The chain's CDR3 is CATSTGILTDTQYF. The CDR3 DNA follows: TGTGCCACCAGCACTGGGATATTAACAGATACGCAGTATTTT.